This entry is about one T cell receptor beta chain. Its target is not known. TCRdb re-analysed the RT-PCR reads in MiXCR, keeping a single row per CDR3 protein. Among about 800,000 distinct CDR3 sequences listed, around 21% were seen once. Trimming cost V 4 bases and J 3 bases, with 10 bases left between them. Germline CDR1 MDHEN, CDR2 SYDVKM. This CDR3 is 13 amino acids long. These data originate in a study of response to subunit inactivated influenza vaccine. The study, taken as a whole, reports: Few new T cells, the authors suggested, are recruited by each seasonal influenza vaccination.

The TCR sequence derives from a man between 50 and 59 years old who received an inactivated influenza vaccine. This chain links TRBV28 with TRBJ2-7; D could derive from TRBD1 or TRBD2 (6 bases each). Source: PBMCs from blood, taken less than 6 days after vaccination. The CDR3 spells CASSWRDIYEQYF. The CDR3 DNA reads TGTGCCAGCAGTTGGCGGGACATCTACGAGCAGTACTTC.